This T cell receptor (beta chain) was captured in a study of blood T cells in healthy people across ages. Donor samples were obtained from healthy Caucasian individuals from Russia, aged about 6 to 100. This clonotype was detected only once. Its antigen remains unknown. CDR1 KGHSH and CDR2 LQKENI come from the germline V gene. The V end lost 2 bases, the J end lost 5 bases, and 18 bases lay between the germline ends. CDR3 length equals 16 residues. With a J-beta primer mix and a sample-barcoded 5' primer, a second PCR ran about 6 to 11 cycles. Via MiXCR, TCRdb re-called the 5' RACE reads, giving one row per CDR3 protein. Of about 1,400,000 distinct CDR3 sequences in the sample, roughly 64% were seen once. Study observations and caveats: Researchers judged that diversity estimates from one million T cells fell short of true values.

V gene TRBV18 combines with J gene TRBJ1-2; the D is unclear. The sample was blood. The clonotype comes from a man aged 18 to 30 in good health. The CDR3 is CASSPSNPGAGYGYTF. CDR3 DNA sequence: TGTGCCAGCTCACCATCGAATCCGGGAGCGGGATATGGCTACACCTTC.